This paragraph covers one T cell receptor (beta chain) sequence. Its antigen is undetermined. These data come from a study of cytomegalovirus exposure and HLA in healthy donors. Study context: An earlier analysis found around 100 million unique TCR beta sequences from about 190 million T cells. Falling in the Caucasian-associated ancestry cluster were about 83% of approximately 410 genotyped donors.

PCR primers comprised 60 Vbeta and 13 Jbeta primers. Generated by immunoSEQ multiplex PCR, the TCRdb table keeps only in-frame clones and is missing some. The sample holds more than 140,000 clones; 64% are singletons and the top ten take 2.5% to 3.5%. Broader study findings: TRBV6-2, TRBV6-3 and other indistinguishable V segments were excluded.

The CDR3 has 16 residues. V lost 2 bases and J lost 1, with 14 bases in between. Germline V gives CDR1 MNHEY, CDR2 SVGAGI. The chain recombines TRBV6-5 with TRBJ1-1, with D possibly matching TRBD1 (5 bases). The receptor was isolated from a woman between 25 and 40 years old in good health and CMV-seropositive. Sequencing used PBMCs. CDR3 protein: CASSYGGAGSNTEAFF. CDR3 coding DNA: TGTGCCAGCAGTTACGGCGGGGCGGGTTCGAACACTGAAGCTTTCTTT.